This TCR beta chain comes out of a study of Graves' ophthalmopathy and Graves' hyperthyroidism. Study summary: No treatment had been given when peripheral blood was collected at initial diagnosis. Whole-study findings and limits: Sensitivity of approximately 70% and specificity of approximately 73% were achieved by the model that predicted ophthalmopathy progression. Blood also carried most expanded thyroid clonotypes exceeding 0.001 frequency. Using 13 signatures, a model distinguished ophthalmopathy from stable hyperthyroidism, reaching about 89% sensitivity and approximately 80% specificity.

TCR beta CDR3 regions were amplified from RNA transcripts. Second-round multiplex PCR came after a first-round RT-PCR that employed HTBI primers. TCRdb re-called the multiplex PCR reads through MiXCR, storing one row per CDR3 protein. The table records 57,000 or so distinct CDR3 sequences, approximately 45% of them present only once. This CDR3 contains 15 residues. The germline V gene encodes CDR1 SGHVS and CDR2 FQNEAQ. About this clonotype itself: Its antigen is unknown. At one end the junction does not follow the germline gene, possibly because of a read error.

The genes are TRBV7-8 and TRBJ2-5, with 11 bases identical to TRBD2. The origin of this receptor is an adult woman with Graves' ophthalmopathy. The sequenced sample was peripheral blood. CDR3 region: CANSRLAGGGETQYF. CDR3 nucleotide sequence: TGTGCCAACAGCCGTCTAGCGGGGGGAGGGGAGACCCAGTACTTC.